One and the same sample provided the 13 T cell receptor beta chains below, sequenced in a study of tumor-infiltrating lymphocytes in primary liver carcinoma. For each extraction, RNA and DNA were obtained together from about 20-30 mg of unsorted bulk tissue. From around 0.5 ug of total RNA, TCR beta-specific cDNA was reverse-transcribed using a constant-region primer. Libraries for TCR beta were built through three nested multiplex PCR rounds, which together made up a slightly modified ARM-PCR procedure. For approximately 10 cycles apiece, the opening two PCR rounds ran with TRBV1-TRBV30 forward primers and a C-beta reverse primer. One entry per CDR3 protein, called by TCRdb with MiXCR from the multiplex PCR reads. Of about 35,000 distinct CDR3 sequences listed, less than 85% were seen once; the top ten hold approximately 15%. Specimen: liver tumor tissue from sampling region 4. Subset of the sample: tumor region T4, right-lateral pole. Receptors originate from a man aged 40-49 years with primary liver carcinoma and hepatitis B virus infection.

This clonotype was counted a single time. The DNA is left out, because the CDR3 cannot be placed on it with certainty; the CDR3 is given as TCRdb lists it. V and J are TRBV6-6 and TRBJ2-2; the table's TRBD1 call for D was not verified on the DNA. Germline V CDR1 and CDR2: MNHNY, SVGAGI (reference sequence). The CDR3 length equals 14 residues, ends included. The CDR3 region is CTISVARGTRELFF.

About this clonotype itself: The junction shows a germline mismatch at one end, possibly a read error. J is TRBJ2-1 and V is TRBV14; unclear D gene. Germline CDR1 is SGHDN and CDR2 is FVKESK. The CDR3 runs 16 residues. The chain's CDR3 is CASSAVVGCVNNELFF. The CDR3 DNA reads TGTGCCAGCAGTGCCGTAGTGGGATGCGTAAACAATGAGCTGTTCTTC.

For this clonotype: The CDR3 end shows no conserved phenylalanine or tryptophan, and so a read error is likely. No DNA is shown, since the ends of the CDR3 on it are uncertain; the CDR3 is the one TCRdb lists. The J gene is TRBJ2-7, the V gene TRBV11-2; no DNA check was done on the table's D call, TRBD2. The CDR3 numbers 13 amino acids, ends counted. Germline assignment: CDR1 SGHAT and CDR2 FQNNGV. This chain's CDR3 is CASSLSERVLQYS.

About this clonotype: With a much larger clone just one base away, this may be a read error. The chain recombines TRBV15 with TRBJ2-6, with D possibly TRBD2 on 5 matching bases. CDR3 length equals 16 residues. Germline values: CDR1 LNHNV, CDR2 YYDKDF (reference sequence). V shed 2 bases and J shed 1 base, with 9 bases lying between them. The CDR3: CATSRLRGSGANVLTF. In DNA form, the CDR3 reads TGTGCCACCAGCAGACTCAGAGGGTCTGGGGCCAACGTCCTGACTTTC.

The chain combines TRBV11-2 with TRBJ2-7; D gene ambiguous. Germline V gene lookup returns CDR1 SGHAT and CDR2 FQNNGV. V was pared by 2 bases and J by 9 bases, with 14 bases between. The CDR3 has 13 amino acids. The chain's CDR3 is CASSLCDRVRQYF. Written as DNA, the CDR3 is TGTGCCAGCAGCTTATGTGATCGGGTCCGGCAGTACTTC.

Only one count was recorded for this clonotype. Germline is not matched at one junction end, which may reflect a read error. The CDR3 DNA is TGTGGCAGCAGCTCGGACAGGGACGGGGCAGATATGCAGCATTTT. Translating it yields CGSSSDRDGADMQHF. V gene TRBV7-9 combines with J gene TRBJ2-3, with 8 bases aligning to TRBD1. Matching the DNA end better, TRBJ1-5 makes the J call doubtful. There are 15 residues in the CDR3. Germline V gene lookup returns CDR1 SEHNR and CDR2 FQNEAQ (reference sequence).

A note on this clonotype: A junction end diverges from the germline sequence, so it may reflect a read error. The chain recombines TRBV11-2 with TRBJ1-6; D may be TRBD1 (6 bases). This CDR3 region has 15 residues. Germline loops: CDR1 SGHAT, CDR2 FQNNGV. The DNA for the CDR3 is TGTGCCAGCACCCAAGGACAGAGAGTGAATTCACTCCTCCACTTT. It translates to CASTQGQRVNSLLHF. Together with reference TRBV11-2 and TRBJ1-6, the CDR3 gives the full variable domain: EAGVAQSPRYKIIEKRQSVAFWCNPISGHATLYWYQQILGQGPKLLIQFQNNGVVDDSQLPKDRFSAERLKGVDSTLKIQPAKLEDSAVYLCASTQGQRVNSLLHFGNGTRLTVT.

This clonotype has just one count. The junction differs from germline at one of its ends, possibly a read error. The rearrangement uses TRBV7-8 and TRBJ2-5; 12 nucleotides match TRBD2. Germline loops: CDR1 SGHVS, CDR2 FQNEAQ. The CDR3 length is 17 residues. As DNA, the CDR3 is TGTGCCAGTAGCTTAGTCAGCCTAGCGGGAGGGGGAGAGACCCAGTGCTTC. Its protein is CASSLVSLAGGGETQCF.

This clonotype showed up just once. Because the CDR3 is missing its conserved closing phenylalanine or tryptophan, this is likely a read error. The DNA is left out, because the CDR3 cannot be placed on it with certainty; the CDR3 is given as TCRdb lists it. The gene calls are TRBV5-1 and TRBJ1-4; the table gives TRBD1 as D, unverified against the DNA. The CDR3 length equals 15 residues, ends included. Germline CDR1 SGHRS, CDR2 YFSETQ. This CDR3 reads CASSHDRPTNEKLFY.

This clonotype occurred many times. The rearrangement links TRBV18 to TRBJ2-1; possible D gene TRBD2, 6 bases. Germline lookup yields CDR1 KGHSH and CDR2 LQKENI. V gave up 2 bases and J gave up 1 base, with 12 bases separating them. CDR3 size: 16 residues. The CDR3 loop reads CASSPFSGVSYNEQFF. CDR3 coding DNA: TGTGCCAGCTCACCATTTAGCGGTGTATCCTACAATGAGCAGTTCTTC.

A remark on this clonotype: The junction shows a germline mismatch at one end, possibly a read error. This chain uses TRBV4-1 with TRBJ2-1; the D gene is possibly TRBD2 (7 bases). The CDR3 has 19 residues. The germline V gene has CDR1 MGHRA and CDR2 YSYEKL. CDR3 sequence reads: CASSQDRGGRARVRNDQFF. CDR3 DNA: TGCGCCAGCAGCCAAGACCGAGGGGGGAGGGCCAGGGTTCGTAATGACCAGTTCTTC.

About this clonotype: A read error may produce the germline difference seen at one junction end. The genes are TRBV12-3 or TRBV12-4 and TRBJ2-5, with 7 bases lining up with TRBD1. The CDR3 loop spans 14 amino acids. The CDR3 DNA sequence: TGTGTCAGCGCTCAGGGACAGTCCCAAGAGATCCAATACTTC. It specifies CVSAQGQSQEIQYF.

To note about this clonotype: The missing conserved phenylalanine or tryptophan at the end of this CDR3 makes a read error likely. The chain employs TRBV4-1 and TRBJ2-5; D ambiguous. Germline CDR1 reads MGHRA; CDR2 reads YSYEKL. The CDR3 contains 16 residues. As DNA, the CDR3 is TGCGCCGGCAGCCCTCCGGCTGGCGGCCCTGTAGAGACCCAGTACTTA. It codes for CAGSPPAGGPVETQYL.